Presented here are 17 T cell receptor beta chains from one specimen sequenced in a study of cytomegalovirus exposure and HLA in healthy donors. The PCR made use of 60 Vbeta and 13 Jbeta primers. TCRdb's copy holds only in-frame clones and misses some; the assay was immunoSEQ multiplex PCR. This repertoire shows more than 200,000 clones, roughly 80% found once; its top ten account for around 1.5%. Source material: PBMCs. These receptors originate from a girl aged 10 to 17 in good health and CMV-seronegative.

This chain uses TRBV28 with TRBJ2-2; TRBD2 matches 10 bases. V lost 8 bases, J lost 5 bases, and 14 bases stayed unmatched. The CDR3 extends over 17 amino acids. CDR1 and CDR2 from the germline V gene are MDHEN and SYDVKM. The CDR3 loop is CASGLSSGTSVTGELFF. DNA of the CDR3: TGTGCCAGCGGCTTATCTTCCGGGACTAGCGTTACCGGGGAGCTGTTTTTT.

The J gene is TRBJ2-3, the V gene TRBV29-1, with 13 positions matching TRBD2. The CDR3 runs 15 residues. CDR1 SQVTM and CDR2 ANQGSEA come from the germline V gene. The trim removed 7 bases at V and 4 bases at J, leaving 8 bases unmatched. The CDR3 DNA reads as TGCAGCGGTGGGGTGGGACTAGCGGGATCAGATACGCAGTATTTT. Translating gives CSGGVGLAGSDTQYF.

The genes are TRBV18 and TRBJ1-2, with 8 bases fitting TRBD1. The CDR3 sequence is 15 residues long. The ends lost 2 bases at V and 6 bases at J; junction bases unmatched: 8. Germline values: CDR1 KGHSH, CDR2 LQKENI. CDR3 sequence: CASSPKIGTGDGYTF. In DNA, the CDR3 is TGTGCCAGCTCACCAAAGATAGGGACAGGTGATGGCTACACCTTC.

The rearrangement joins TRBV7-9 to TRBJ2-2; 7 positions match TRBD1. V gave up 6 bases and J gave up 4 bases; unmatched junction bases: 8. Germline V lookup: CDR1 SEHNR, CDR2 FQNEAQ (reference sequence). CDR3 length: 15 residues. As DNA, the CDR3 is TGTGCCAGCAGTCAGGGGGATCGTTCCACCGGGGAGCTGTTTTTT. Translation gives CASSQGDRSTGELFF. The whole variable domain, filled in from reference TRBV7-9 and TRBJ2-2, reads DTGVSQNPRHKITKRGQNVTFRCDPISEHNRLYWYRQTLGQGPEFLTYFQNEAQLEKSRLLSDRFSAERPKGSFSTLEIQRTEQGDSAMYLCASSQGDRSTGELFFGEGSRLTVL.

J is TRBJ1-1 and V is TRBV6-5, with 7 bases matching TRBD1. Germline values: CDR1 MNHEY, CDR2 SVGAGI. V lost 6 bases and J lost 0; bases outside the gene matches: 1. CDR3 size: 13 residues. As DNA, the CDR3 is TGTGCCAGCAGGGACAGGATGAACACTGAAGCTTTCTTT. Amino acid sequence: CASRDRMNTEAFF.

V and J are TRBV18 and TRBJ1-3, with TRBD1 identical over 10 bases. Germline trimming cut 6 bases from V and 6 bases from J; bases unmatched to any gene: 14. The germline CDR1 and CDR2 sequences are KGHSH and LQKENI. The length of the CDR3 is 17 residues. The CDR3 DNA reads TGTGCCAGCTCTCTGTCCCGGGACAGGGGCCGGTCAAACACCATATATTTT. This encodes CASSLSRDRGRSNTIYF.

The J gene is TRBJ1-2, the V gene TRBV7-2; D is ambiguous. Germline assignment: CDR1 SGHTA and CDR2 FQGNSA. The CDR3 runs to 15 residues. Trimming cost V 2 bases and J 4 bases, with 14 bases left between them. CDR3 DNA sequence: TGTGCCAGCAGCTTATACCCGGCGCAGGCCTATGGCTACACCTTC. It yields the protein CASSLYPAQAYGYTF.

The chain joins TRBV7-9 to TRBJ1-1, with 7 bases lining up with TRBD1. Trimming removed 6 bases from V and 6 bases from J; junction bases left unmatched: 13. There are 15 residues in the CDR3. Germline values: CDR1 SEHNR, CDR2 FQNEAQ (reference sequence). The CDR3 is CASSLFGGTVSEAFF. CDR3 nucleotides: TGTGCCAGCAGTCTGTTTGGTGGGACAGTCTCTGAAGCTTTCTTT.

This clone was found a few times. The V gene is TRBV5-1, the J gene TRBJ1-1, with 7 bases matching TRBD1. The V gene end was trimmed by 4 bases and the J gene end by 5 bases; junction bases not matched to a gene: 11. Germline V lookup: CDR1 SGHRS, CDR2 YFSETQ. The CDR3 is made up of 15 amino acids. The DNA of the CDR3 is TGCGCCAGCAGCGAGGAACCGGGACAGACAACTGAAGCTTTCTTT. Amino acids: CASSEEPGQTTEAFF. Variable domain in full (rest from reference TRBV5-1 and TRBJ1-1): KAGVTQTPRYLIKTRGQQVTLSCSPISGHRSVSWYQQTPGQGLQFLFEYFSETQRNKGNFPGRFSGRQFSNSRSEMNVSTLELGDSALYLCASSEEPGQTTEAFFGQGTRLTVV.

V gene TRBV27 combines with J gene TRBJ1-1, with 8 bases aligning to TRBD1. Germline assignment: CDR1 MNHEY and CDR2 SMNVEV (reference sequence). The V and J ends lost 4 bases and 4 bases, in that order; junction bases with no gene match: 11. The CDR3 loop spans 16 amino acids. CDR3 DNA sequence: TGTGCCAGCAGTTCGAGTGATACAGGGGGTAGCACTGAAGCTTTCTTT. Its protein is CASSSSDTGGSTEAFF.

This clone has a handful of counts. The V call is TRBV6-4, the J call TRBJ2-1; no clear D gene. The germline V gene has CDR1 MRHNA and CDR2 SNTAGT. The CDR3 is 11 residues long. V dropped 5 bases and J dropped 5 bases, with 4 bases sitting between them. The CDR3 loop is CASSYNNEQFF. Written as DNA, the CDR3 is TGTGCCAGCAGTTATAACAATGAGCAGTTCTTC.

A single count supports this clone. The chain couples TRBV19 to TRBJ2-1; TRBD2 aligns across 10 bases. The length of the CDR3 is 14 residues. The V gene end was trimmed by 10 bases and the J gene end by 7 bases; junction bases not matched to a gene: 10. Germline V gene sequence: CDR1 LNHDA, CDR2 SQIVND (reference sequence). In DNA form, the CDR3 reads TGTGCCACCGATAGCGGGAGGAGTAGGAATGAGCAGTTCTTC. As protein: CATDSGRSRNEQFF. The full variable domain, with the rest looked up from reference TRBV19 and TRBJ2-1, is DGGITQSPKYLFRKEGQNVTLSCEQNLNHDAMYWYRQDPGQGLRLIYYSQIVNDFQKGDIAEGYSVSREKKESFPLTVTSAQKNPTAFYLCATDSGRSRNEQFFGPGTRLTVL.

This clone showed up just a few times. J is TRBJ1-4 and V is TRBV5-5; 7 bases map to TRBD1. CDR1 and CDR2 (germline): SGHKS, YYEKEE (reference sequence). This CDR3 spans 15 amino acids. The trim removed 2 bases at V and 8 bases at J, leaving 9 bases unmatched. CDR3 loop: CASSFRDRHHEKLFF. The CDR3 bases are TGTGCCAGCAGCTTCCGGGACAGACACCACGAAAAACTGTTTTTT. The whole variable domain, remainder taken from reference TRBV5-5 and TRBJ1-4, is DAGVTQSPTHLIKTRGQQVTLRCSPISGHKSVSWYQQVLGQGPQFIFQYYEKEERGRGNFPDRFSARQFPNYSSELNVNALLLGDSALYLCASSFRDRHHEKLFFGSGTQLSVL.

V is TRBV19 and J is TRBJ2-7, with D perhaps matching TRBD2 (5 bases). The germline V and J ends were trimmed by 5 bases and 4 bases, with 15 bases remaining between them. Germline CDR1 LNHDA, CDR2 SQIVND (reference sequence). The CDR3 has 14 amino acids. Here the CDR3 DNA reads TGTGCCAGTAGTTTGTCCGGGCGGGTTTACGAGCAGTACTTC. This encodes CASSLSGRVYEQYF.

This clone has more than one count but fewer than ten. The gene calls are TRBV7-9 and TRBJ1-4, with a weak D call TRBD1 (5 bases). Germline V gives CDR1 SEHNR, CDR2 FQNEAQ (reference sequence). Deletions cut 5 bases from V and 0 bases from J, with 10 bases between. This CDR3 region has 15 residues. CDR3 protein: CASSPDSATNEKLFF. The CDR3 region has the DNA TGTGCCAGCAGCCCAGACAGTGCAACTAATGAAAAACTGTTTTTT.

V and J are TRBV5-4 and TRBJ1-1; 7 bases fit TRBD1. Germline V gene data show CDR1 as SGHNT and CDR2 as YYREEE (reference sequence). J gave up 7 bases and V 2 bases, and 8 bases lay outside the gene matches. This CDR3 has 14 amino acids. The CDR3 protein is CASSFRTGRIEAFF. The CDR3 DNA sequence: TGTGCCAGCAGCTTTCGGACAGGACGAATTGAAGCTTTCTTT.

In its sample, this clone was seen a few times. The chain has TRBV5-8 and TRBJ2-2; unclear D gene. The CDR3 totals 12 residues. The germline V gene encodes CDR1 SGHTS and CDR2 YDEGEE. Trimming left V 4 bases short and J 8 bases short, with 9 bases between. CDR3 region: CASSPRSGELFF. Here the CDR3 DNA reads TGTGCCAGCAGCCCCCGGTCGGGGGAGCTGTTTTTT.